This T cell receptor beta chain was documented in a study of blood T cell repertoires in COVID-19. Germline V CDR1 and CDR2: MNHEY, SVGEGT. Trimming pared 2 bases from V and 0 bases from J, leaving 11 bases between. The CDR3 has 15 amino acids. Sequencing used immunoSEQ multiplex PCR; TCRdb keeps in-frame clones, though not all of them. The sample has tens of thousands of clones; roughly 87% are singletons. The TCR comes from a male donor with acute or convalescent COVID-19. The sample taken for sequencing was peripheral blood. The chain is built from TRBV6-2 or TRBV6-3 and TRBJ2-7; the D gene is possibly TRBD1 (6 bases). The CDR3 spells CASSYGQGYSYEQYF. The CDR3 bases are TGTGCCAGCAGTTACGGTCAGGGGTACTCCTACGAGCAGTACTTC.